The T cell receptor (beta chain) under discussion was sequenced for a study of blood T cell repertoires in COVID-19. Produced via immunoSEQ multiplex PCR; TCRdb's table is partial and in-frame only. In the table there are approximately 280,000 clones, 89% of which are singletons. The length of the CDR3 is 11 residues. Trimming cost V 0 bases and J 13 bases, with 12 bases left between them. The germline V gene has CDR1 DFQATT and CDR2 SNEGSKA (reference sequence). The source is an older woman with acute or convalescent COVID-19. The sequencing input was peripheral blood. V and J are TRBV20-1 and TRBJ1-2; maybe TRBD1 (6 bases). Here the CDR3 DNA reads TGCAGTGCTAGAGATCTTGAGACAGGCACCTTC. This encodes CSARDLETGTF.